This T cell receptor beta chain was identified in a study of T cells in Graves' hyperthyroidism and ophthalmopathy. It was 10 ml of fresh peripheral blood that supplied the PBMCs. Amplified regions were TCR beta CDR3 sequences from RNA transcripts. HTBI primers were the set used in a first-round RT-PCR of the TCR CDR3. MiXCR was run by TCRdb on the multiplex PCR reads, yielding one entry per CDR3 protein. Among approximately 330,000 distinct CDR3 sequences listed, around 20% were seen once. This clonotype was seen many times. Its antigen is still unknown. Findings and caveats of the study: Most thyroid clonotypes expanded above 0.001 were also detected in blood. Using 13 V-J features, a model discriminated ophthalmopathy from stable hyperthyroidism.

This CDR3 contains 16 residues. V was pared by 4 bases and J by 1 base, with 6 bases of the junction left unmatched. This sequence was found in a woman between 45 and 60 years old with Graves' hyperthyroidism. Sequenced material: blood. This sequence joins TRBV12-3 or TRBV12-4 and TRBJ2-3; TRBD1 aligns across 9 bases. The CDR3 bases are TGTGCCAGCAGTTCAACGACAGGGGGAGGCACAGATACGCAGTATTTT. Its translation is CASSSTTGGGTDTQYF.